Given below is one T cell receptor beta chain in context. Its specificity is unknown. This entry belongs to a study of CD8+CD57+ T cells in acquired aplastic anemia. Across the study: An average of roughly 3 ug of DNA was obtained from sorted CD4+ and CD8+ cells.

The V gene lost 6 bases and the J gene lost 13 bases, with 16 bases spanning the gap. The CDR3 totals 13 residues. Germline values: CDR1 LNHDA, CDR2 SQIVND (reference sequence). The template for TCR beta VDJ and CDR3 sequence profiling was genomic DNA. MiXCR, run by TCRdb on the reads, gives a single entry per CDR3 protein. Among 160,000 or so distinct CDR3 sequences listed, around 47% were seen once. Those patients picked for sequencing had displayed CD8+CD57+ cell expansion on flow cytometry. All patients were therapy-naive when blood was sampled. The study, taken as a whole, reports: A set of twenty-nine CD8+ CDR3 sequences was shared between patients and controls, and these sequences appeared highly expressed in patients. Simpson's diversity of CD8+ cells was not significantly different in patients compared with controls.

The rearrangement uses TRBV19 and TRBJ1-6, with D hard to call. The source is a human donor with aplastic anemia. Sequencing input: sorted CD4+, CD8+, or CD8+CD57+ T cells (not recorded which) from PBMCs. CDR3 coding DNA: TGTGCCAGTAGGGAGCGAAGCAATCAGCCCCTCCACTTT. It codes for CASRERSNQPLHF.